These 6 T cell receptor beta chains were sequenced from one sample in a study of cytomegalovirus exposure and HLA in healthy donors. PCR involved 60 Vbeta and 13 Jbeta primers. Method: immunoSEQ multiplex PCR; TCRdb's copy keeps in-frame clones and lacks some. The table has about 150,000 clones, 60% to 85% seen once. Sequenced: PBMCs. Receptors originate from a man aged 35 to 55 in good health and CMV-seronegative.

V and J are TRBV7-6 and TRBJ2-1; 7 bases line up with TRBD1. The V segment lost 2 bases and the J segment 5 bases; nucleotides outside the gene matches: 0. Germline-derived CDR1 and CDR2 are SGHVS and FNYEAQ. The CDR3 has 13 amino acids. CDR3 sequence (DNA): TGTGCCAGCAGCTTAACAGGGGACAATGAGCAGTTCTTC. This sequence encodes CASSLTGDNEQFF.

V and J are TRBV7-6 and TRBJ2-5, with D maybe TRBD1 (5 bases). V was pared by 2 bases and J by 3 bases, with 10 bases between. Germline values: CDR1 SGHVS, CDR2 FNYEAQ. The CDR3 is 14 amino acids. CDR3 sequence: CASSLQGLKETQYF. CDR3 coding DNA: TGTGCCAGCAGCTTACAGGGATTAAAAGAGACCCAGTACTTC.

In this sample, this clone turned up a few times. The rearrangement uses TRBV7-7 and TRBJ2-1; 8 nucleotides align to TRBD2. The J segment lost 9 bases and the V segment lost 5 bases, leaving 9 bases of the junction unmatched. Germline V gene data show CDR1 as SSHAT and CDR2 as FNYEAQ (reference sequence). This CDR3 comprises 14 residues. The CDR3 DNA reads as TGTGCCAGCAGCACCGACGGGGGGGCCCCTGAGCAGTTCTTC. It translates to CASSTDGGAPEQFF.

This clone was observed a single time. The CDR3 loop is CASSQEWQGAYLNYGYTF. The CDR3 nucleotides read TGCGCCAGCAGCCAAGAATGGCAGGGGGCTTATTTGAACTATGGCTACACCTTC. The chain is built from TRBV4-1 and TRBJ1-2; 8 nucleotides line up with TRBD1. Per the germline V gene, CDR1 is MGHRA and CDR2 is YSYEKL. The CDR3 consists of 18 residues. V was clipped by 0 bases and J by 2 bases; unmatched bases: 11.

The table lists this clone with a count of one. The rearrangement links TRBV19 to TRBJ2-5, with 10 nucleotides matching TRBD2. J was trimmed by 2 bases and V by 9 bases; bases with no gene match: 9. The CDR3 covers 15 residues. Germline loops: CDR1 LNHDA, CDR2 SQIVND (reference sequence). The CDR3 region is CASSASGGLQETQYF. DNA for the CDR3: TGTGCCAGCAGTGCTAGCGGGGGACTACAAGAGACCCAGTACTTC. Combining the CDR3 with reference TRBV19 and TRBJ2-5 gives the whole variable domain DGGITQSPKYLFRKEGQNVTLSCEQNLNHDAMYWYRQDPGQGLRLIYYSQIVNDFQKGDIAEGYSVSREKKESFPLTVTSAQKNPTAFYLCASSASGGLQETQYFGPGTRLLVL.

This clone turned up a few times. The chain is built from TRBV28 and TRBJ1-5, with 9 bases aligning to TRBD1. The CDR3 has 14 amino acids. Germline CDR1 is MDHEN and CDR2 is SYDVKM. The trim removed 3 bases at V and 6 bases at J, leaving 3 bases unmatched. The CDR3 DNA sequence: TGTGCCAGCAGTTTGGGACAGGGCTTTCAGCCCCAGCATTTT. It is translated as CASSLGQGFQPQHF. The full variable domain, in which reference TRBV28 and TRBJ1-5 provide the parts outside the CDR3, is DVKVTQSSRYLVKRTGEKVFLECVQDMDHENMFWYRQDPGLGLRLIYFSYDVKMKEKGDIPEGYSVSREKKERFSLILESASTNQTSMYLCASSLGQGFQPQHFGDGTRLSIL.